This TCR beta chain was sequenced during a study of blood T cell repertoires in COVID-19 (dated by TCRdb to 2020 to 2021). The study in broad terms: For ImmuneRACE Cohort 3, a participant was defined as recovered based on two consecutive negative NP/OP PCR tests, clearance by a healthcare professional, or resolution of symptoms. Samples from collaborators originated in the United States, Italy and Spain and spanned both the acute and convalescent phases of COVID-19. The material from the prospective study consisted of cDNA or gDNA derived from T cells, B-cell-depleted T cells, or PBMCs. Deeply sampled blood TCRbeta repertoires from subjects exposed to, actively infected with, or recovered from COVID-19 were included in the dataset. The repertoires were released in a freely available public database meant as a resource for research on the immune response to SARS-CoV-2. The samples were drawn from the first 160 participants of the ongoing ImmuneRACE study and from 950 to 1,500 subjects provided by 6 global collaborators. Sample metadata almost always included a de-identified subject ID, COVID-19 status, age in years and sex. HLA class I and class II types, where available, came from metadata supplied by the sample provider rather than from assay-based typing. General findings and caveats noted by the study authors: How much clinical and demographic metadata was included differed by source and by participant, and the metadata was provided uncurated.

Participants in the prospective study were aged roughly 18 to 89 years, lived in about two dozen United States geographic areas, and enrolled through a virtual design. To assign participants to cohorts, the prospective study relied on clinical history that participants themselves reported in a screening survey and a study questionnaire. In the prospective study, mobile phlebotomists collected whole blood, serum and a nasopharyngeal or oropharyngeal swab from each participant. Prospective study participants could optionally give additional blood draws and questionnaires over a roughly two-month period. Before DNA extraction, blood samples from the prospective study were shipped at room temperature or frozen. In the case of this clone: Its antigen is unknown. There are no base qualities to consult, and no much larger clone falls within one base.

The immunoSEQ Assay, a bias-controlled multiplex PCR, was used to amplify TCRbeta CDR3 regions from genomic DNA. In the source study's methods: Nucleated cell counts per sample were estimated from amplification of reference gene primers within the assay. Sequence reads were collapsed and filtered to measure the absolute abundance of every unique TCRbeta CDR3 rearrangement. For each sample, productive Simpson clonality was calculated by taking the square root of Simpson's diversity index across productive rearrangements. TCRdb limited this immuneACCESS table to in-frame rearrangements with V and J called. A share of clones is missing; checked studies link under half to unresolved V genes, and the rest is unexplained. That table furnishes V, J and clone size, whereas the DNA furnished D and trimming. For this sample there are about 280,000 clones; 88% appear just once. The top ten hold approximately 2% of the sample.

The CDR3 measures 17 amino acids from cysteine to phenylalanine. Here the CDR3 DNA is all that survives: 51 bases in frame from base 1. For this chain, trimming is 0 bases at the V end and 2 bases at the J end, and the number of junction bases without a gene match is 9. The V and J genes are TRBV23-1 and TRBJ2-7, and 8 junction bases match TRBD2. TRBV23-1 is sorted into the ORF group, with uncertain function. Input material: PBMCs or T cells enriched from blood (not recorded which). The TCR was taken from a woman aged 55 to 70 in a cohort exposed to, infected with or recovered from COVID-19 (not recorded which). The nucleotides read TGCGCCAGCAGTCAATCCCCTGAGCGGGGGAAGGCCTACGAGCAGTACTTC. Protein translation: CASSQSPERGKAYEQYF.